This T cell receptor beta chain was observed in a study of radiotherapy plus CTLA-4 blockade in lung cancer. Study-wide results and caveats: Early blood T cell clone dynamics, with interferon-beta, were reported to best predict response. Tumor-derived TCR clones expanded in blood after radiotherapy plus ipilimumab.

CDR1 SEHNR and CDR2 FQNEAQ come from the germline V gene (reference sequence). The CDR3 is 15 residues long. V was pared by 1 base and J by 7 bases, with 11 bases between. The assay was immunoSEQ multiplex PCR, and TCRdb's table has in-frame clones only and misses some. The sample consists of about 100,000 clones, 83% of them appearing once. Focal radiation was given together with CTLA-4 blockade (ipilimumab) to patients with chemo-refractory metastatic non-small-cell lung cancer. A note on this clone: The antigen is undetermined.

The chain uses TRBV7-9 and TRBJ1-6; possibly TRBD1 for D (5 bases). Sequences were derived from peripheral blood, sampled from a patient treated with radiotherapy plus ipilimumab. The TCR was taken from a human donor with non-small cell lung cancer who had stable disease on radiotherapy plus ipilimumab. The CDR3: CASSLVLGDNSPLHF. CDR3 DNA sequence: TGTGCCAGCAGCTTAGTTCTCGGGGACAATTCACCCCTCCACTTT.